Presented here are 9 T cell receptor beta chains from one specimen sequenced in a study of T cell changes during pregnancy in multiple sclerosis. Method: immunoSEQ multiplex PCR; TCRdb's copy keeps in-frame clones and lacks some. The sample contains 100,000 or so clones, 85% to 95% of which appear only once. The sequencing used peripheral blood, collected before pregnancy. These receptors all stem from a female donor with multiple sclerosis, enrolled in a pregnancy study.

The chain recombines TRBV13 with TRBJ2-3; TRBD1 matches at 8 bases. V was clipped by 5 bases and J by 3 bases; unmatched bases: 7. Germline lookup yields CDR1 PRHDT and CDR2 FYEKMQ (reference sequence). CDR3 length: 15 amino acids. CDR3 protein: CASSPTGVGTDTQYF. The CDR3, as DNA: TGTGCCAGCAGCCCGACAGGGGTCGGTACAGATACGCAGTATTTT.

The CDR3 DNA reads as TGTGCCAGCAGTTCGAAAGGCGGGACAGGGGCTGGCTACACCTTC. Protein sequence: CASSSKGGTGAGYTF. This chain joins TRBV6-5 and TRBJ1-2; TRBD1 matches 10 bases. Per germline, CDR1 MNHEY and CDR2 SVGAGI. The CDR3 is 15 residues long. V shed 4 bases, J shed 7 bases, and the junction held 9 bases outside the gene matches.

The chain couples TRBV7-9 to TRBJ1-5, with 9 positions matching TRBD1. With 6 bases clipped from V and 0 bases from J, the junction kept 15 bases outside the gene matches. The CDR3 spans 19 residues. The germline gives CDR1 SEHNR, CDR2 FQNEAQ (reference sequence). In nucleotides, the CDR3 is TGTGCCAGCAGGGGAGGACAGGGGAAGTTCGGGTATAGCAATCAGCCCCAGCATTTT. It specifies CASRGGQGKFGYSNQPQHF. Combining the CDR3 with reference TRBV7-9 and TRBJ1-5 gives the whole variable domain DTGVSQNPRHKITKRGQNVTFRCDPISEHNRLYWYRQTLGQGPEFLTYFQNEAQLEKSRLLSDRFSAERPKGSFSTLEIQRTEQGDSAMYLCASRGGQGKFGYSNQPQHFGDGTRLSIL.

This clone has a single count. V is TRBV4-1 and J is TRBJ2-7, with TRBD1 as a possible D gene (7 bases). There are 15 residues in the CDR3. V was pared by 0 bases and J by 6 bases, with 15 bases between. The germline CDR1 and CDR2 sequences are MGHRA and YSYEKL. The CDR3 DNA reads as TGCGCCAGCAGCCAAGAGGCGGGCAGGGGGGTCGAGCAGTACTTC. This codes for CASSQEAGRGVEQYF.

This clone was found once. This rearrangement joins TRBV9 to TRBJ2-7; TRBD2 agrees at 7 bases. V dropped 4 bases and J dropped 4; count of bases not matched to a gene: 14. The CDR3 has 16 residues. The germline gives CDR1 SGDLS, CDR2 YYNGEE. DNA of the CDR3: TGTGCCAGCAGCCCCCTTTTGGGGGGGGAGACATACGAGCAGTACTTC. As protein: CASSPLLGGETYEQYF.

The V gene is TRBV5-1, the J gene TRBJ1-3, with D perhaps matching TRBD1 (5 bases). The CDR3 contains 15 residues. The V and J ends lost 5 bases and 0 bases respectively, with 12 bases between them. CDR1 SGHRS and CDR2 YFSETQ come from the germline V gene. The CDR3 is CASSSDMSSGNTIYF. The DNA of the CDR3 is TGCGCCAGCAGTTCGGACATGAGCTCTGGAAACACCATATATTTT. Full variable domain (rest looked up from reference TRBV5-1 and TRBJ1-3): KAGVTQTPRYLIKTRGQQVTLSCSPISGHRSVSWYQQTPGQGLQFLFEYFSETQRNKGNFPGRFSGRQFSNSRSEMNVSTLELGDSALYLCASSSDMSSGNTIYFGEGSWLTVV.

The chain joins TRBV13 to TRBJ2-3; possible D gene TRBD1, 5 bases. The CDR3 is 13 amino acids. Per germline, CDR1 PRHDT and CDR2 FYEKMQ (reference sequence). The V end lost 5 bases, the J end lost 5 bases, and 11 bases lay between the germline ends. CDR3 coding DNA: TGTGCCAGCAGCCCACGAAGGGGAGATACGCAGTATTTT. Protein sequence: CASSPRRGDTQYF.

The chain joins TRBV30 to TRBJ1-2; no firm D call. This CDR3 is 11 amino acids long. V shed 5 bases and J shed 2 bases, with 6 bases lying between them. Germline values: CDR1 GTSNPN, CDR2 SVGIG (reference sequence). CDR3 amino acids: CAWDKNYGYTF. CDR3 DNA: TGTGCCTGGGACAAAAACTATGGCTACACCTTC.

This sequence joins TRBV10-3 and TRBJ2-3; tentative D call: TRBD1 (6 bases). CDR1 and CDR2 (germline): ENHRY, SYGVKD. The CDR3 totals 15 residues. With 8 bases removed from V and 4 bases from J, the gap between germline ends came to 19 bases. CDR3 amino acids: CAIPKNRAPPDTQYF. DNA for the CDR3: TGTGCCATCCCCAAAAACAGGGCCCCTCCAGATACGCAGTATTTT.